One sample yielded the 22 T cell receptor beta chains listed below, sequenced in a study of T-cell reconstitution after alpha-beta-depleted transplantation in children. The library targeted TCRbeta and was prepared with unique molecular identifiers. TCRdb fed the PCR reads into MiXCR, producing one record per CDR3 protein. The table has nearly 550,000 distinct CDR3 sequences, approximately 20% seen once. Sequenced here: PBMCs from the stem cell graft donor, sampled from the stem cell graft. All receptors come from a human donor who donated a stem cell graft to a child with acute lymphoblastic leukemia.

This rearrangement joins TRBV4-1 to TRBJ2-1; possible D gene TRBD2, 5 bases. This CDR3 comprises 16 residues. Trimming cost V 0 bases and J 0 bases, with 9 bases left between them. The V gene's germline CDR1 is MGHRA and CDR2 YSYEKL. The CDR3 here is CASSQDLGSSYNEQFF. The CDR3 bases are TGCGCCAGCAGCCAAGATCTTGGGAGCTCCTACAATGAGCAGTTCTTC.

This clonotype was detected only a few times. The genes are TRBV15 and TRBJ1-1; tentative D call: TRBD1 (5 bases). The germline V and J ends were trimmed by 0 bases and 8 bases, with 10 bases remaining between them. The CDR3 is 13 residues long. Germline V CDR1 and CDR2: LNHNV, YYDKDF (reference sequence). The CDR3 DNA reads TGTGCCACCAGCAGAGAGGACACGGGGGAAGCTTTCTTT. The encoded protein is CATSREDTGEAFF.

This clonotype came up a few times. V usage is TRBV4-1 and J usage is TRBJ2-1, with TRBD2 matching over 12 bases. The CDR3 covers 16 residues. The J segment lost 6 bases and the V segment lost 1 base, leaving 4 bases of the junction unmatched. CDR1 and CDR2 from the germline V gene are MGHRA and YSYEKL. For the CDR3, the DNA is TGCGCCAGCAGCCAAGGGACTAGCGGGAACCTCAATGAGCAGTTCTTC. Protein sequence: CASSQGTSGNLNEQFF.

The chain links TRBV20-1 to TRBJ1-1; 8 bases fit TRBD1. Germline CDR1 DFQATT, CDR2 SNEGSKA (reference sequence). J lost 2 bases, V lost 1 base, and 6 bases had no gene match. The CDR3 length is 15 residues. The CDR3 DNA reads as TGCAGTGCTAGAGCCTCCGGGACAGGTAACACTGAAGCTTTCTTT. This gives the protein CSARASGTGNTEAFF.

V and J are TRBV7-9 and TRBJ2-7; D unclear. V lost 1 base to trimming and J lost 5 bases, with 9 bases between them. The CDR3 loop spans 13 amino acids. Germline V lookup: CDR1 SEHNR, CDR2 FQNEAQ (reference sequence). The CDR3 DNA sequence: TGTGCCAGCAGCTTAGTGTTACGGGACGAGCAGTACTTC. It encodes CASSLVLRDEQYF.

The rearrangement links TRBV2 to TRBJ2-3; D gene unclear. Germline CDR1 is SNHLY and CDR2 is FYNNEI. V lost 6 bases and J lost 3, with 13 bases in between. The CDR3 totals 14 residues. Written as DNA, the CDR3 is TGTGCCAGCAGCCAAGCCAGGAGTACAGATACGCAGTATTTT. Its translation is CASSQARSTDTQYF.

On this clonotype itself: At one end the junction does not follow the germline gene, possibly because of a read error. The CDR3 DNA sequence: TGTGCCAGCAGTGATTTGTCCGGCTACAATGAGCAGTTCTTC. It encodes CASSDLSGYNEQFF. The rearrangement uses TRBV24-1 and TRBJ2-1, with no clear D. This CDR3 contains 14 residues. Germline V gene data show CDR1 as KGHDR and CDR2 as SFDVKD.

The chain couples TRBV4-1 to TRBJ2-7, with 7 bases identical to TRBD1. The CDR3 spans 17 residues. Germline CDR1 reads MGHRA; CDR2 reads YSYEKL. V was clipped by 1 base and J by 5 bases; unmatched bases: 14. CDR3 in amino acids: CASSQAPPPRGYDEQYF. As DNA, the CDR3 is TGCGCCAGCAGCCAAGCCCCGCCCCCCAGGGGGTACGACGAGCAGTACTTC.

This clonotype has more than one count but fewer than ten. The rearrangement links TRBV5-1 to TRBJ1-1, with no clear D. Trimming took off 0 bases at V and 12 bases at J, with 15 bases between the two ends. Per the germline V gene, CDR1 is SGHRS and CDR2 is YFSETQ. The CDR3 totals 13 residues. The CDR3 DNA is TGCGCCAGCAGCTTGGATGGAGGGTCCAAAACTTTCTTT. As protein: CASSLDGGSKTFF.

The rearrangement joins TRBV3-1 to TRBJ2-7; possible D gene TRBD1, 5 bases. Germline V gene sequence: CDR1 LGHDT, CDR2 YNNKEL (reference sequence). This CDR3 region has 15 residues. The V end lost 0 bases, the J end lost 6 bases, and 15 bases lay between the germline ends. The CDR3 bases are TGTGCCAGCAGCCAAGAGGGAAGGCCCAGGGTCGAGCAGTACTTC. Translating gives CASSQEGRPRVEQYF.

The V gene is TRBV5-1, the J gene TRBJ2-7; either TRBD1 or TRBD2 may fit D (5 bases each). Trimming removed 3 bases from V and 4 bases from J, with 17 bases in between. The CDR3 has 15 amino acids. In germline, CDR1 is SGHRS, CDR2 YFSETQ. CDR3 in DNA: TGCGCCAGCAGCTGGGACCTCGGGACGTCGTACGAGCAGTACTTC. Translation gives CASSWDLGTSYEQYF.

The chain recombines TRBV27 with TRBJ1-3; TRBD1 might be the D (6 bases). Trimming removed 2 bases from V and 2 bases from J, with 7 bases in between. CDR1 and CDR2 from the germline V gene are MNHEY and SMNVEV (reference sequence). The CDR3 totals 14 residues. In DNA, the CDR3 is TGTGCCAGCAGTTTACAGGGGACTGGAAACACCATATATTTT. This translates into CASSLQGTGNTIYF.

The sample holds a few counts of this clonotype. The chain carries TRBV20-1 and TRBJ2-1; possible D gene TRBD2, 6 bases. The CDR3 spans 16 residues. Looked up from germline, CDR1 is DFQATT and CDR2 is SNEGSKA (reference sequence). Trimming shortened V by 1 base and J by 0 bases, and 13 bases separated the two germline ends. CDR3 DNA: TGCAGTGCTAGAGTATTGGTCGGGGGCTCCTACAATGAGCAGTTCTTC. It encodes CSARVLVGGSYNEQFF.

The gene calls are TRBV29-1 and TRBJ1-3; the D gene is possibly TRBD1 (5 bases). Germline V gene lookup returns CDR1 SQVTM and CDR2 ANQGSEA. The CDR3 is 14 amino acids. V lost 4 bases and J lost 4, with 14 bases in between. The chain's CDR3 is CSVVWTLDGNTIYF. In DNA, the CDR3 is TGCAGCGTTGTTTGGACACTCGACGGAAACACCATATATTTT. Full variable domain (rest looked up from reference TRBV29-1 and TRBJ1-3): SAVISQKPSRDICQRGTSLTIQCQVDSQVTMMFWYRQQPGQSLTLIATANQGSEATYESGFVIDKFPISRPNLTFSTLTVSNMSPEDSSIYLCSVVWTLDGNTIYFGEGSWLTVV.

V is TRBV5-1 and J is TRBJ1-1; D might be TRBD1 (5 bases). The germline V and J ends were trimmed by 1 base and 2 bases, with 15 bases remaining between them. The CDR3 totals 16 residues. The V gene's germline CDR1 is SGHRS and CDR2 YFSETQ. The CDR3 here is CASSLRQGGFNTEAFF. CDR3 nucleotides: TGCGCCAGCAGCTTGAGGCAGGGTGGATTTAACACTGAAGCTTTCTTT.

This clonotype was picked up a small number of times. V gene TRBV11-3 combines with J gene TRBJ2-1; D is possibly TRBD2 (6 bases). CDR1 is SGHNT and CDR2 is YENEEA in the germline V gene. The CDR3 covers 14 residues. Trimming cost V 1 base and J 6 bases, with 10 bases left between them. DNA for the CDR3: TGTGCCAGCAGCTTAGTAGGAGGGTTCAATGAGCAGTTCTTC. Its protein is CASSLVGGFNEQFF.

The chain couples TRBV5-1 to TRBJ2-1; D gene unclear. The germline V gene has CDR1 SGHRS and CDR2 YFSETQ. V lost 0 bases, J lost 5 bases, and 9 bases lay in between. This CDR3 contains 14 residues. The CDR3 spells CASSLESVHNEQFF. The CDR3 coding sequence is TGCGCCAGCAGCTTGGAATCGGTTCACAATGAGCAGTTCTTC.

There are a few counts of this clonotype. The rearrangement links TRBV12-3 or TRBV12-4 to TRBJ2-2; D is possibly TRBD1 (6 bases). V shed 4 bases and J shed 5 bases, with 14 bases lying between them. This CDR3 is 15 amino acids long. The CDR3 DNA sequence: TGTGCCAGCAGTTGGACAGCCCTGGAAACCGGGGAGCTGTTTTTT. Its translation is CASSWTALETGELFF.

This clonotype was seen a few times. V is TRBV20-1 and J is TRBJ1-5, with D tentatively TRBD1 (5 bases). Trimming took 2 bases from V and 15 from J, leaving 17 bases between them. The CDR3 has 12 amino acids. CDR1 and CDR2 from the germline V gene are DFQATT and SNEGSKA (reference sequence). CDR3 loop: CSARPGDGLGHF. For the CDR3, the DNA is TGCAGTGCTAGACCTGGGGACGGCTTAGGGCATTTT.

This clonotype was picked up many times. This chain links TRBV27 with TRBJ2-5; D ambiguous. V lost 1 base and J lost 2, with 11 bases in between. Germline CDR1 is MNHEY and CDR2 is SMNVEV (reference sequence). This CDR3 comprises 15 residues. The chain's CDR3 is CASSLLGRLQETQYF. CDR3 nucleotide sequence: TGTGCCAGCAGTTTATTAGGCAGGCTACAAGAGACCCAGTACTTC.

This chain links TRBV4-1 with TRBJ2-5; no clear D gene. Trimming left V 0 bases short and J 1 base short, with 9 bases between. The CDR3 is made up of 15 amino acids. Germline V gene data show CDR1 as MGHRA and CDR2 as YSYEKL. The CDR3 DNA is TGCGCCAGCAGCCAAGATAAGCCTCGCCAAGAGACCCAGTACTTC. This sequence encodes CASSQDKPRQETQYF.

This clonotype was seen a handful of times. This chain connects TRBV7-9 to TRBJ2-1; 7 bases fit TRBD2. The germline gives CDR1 SEHNR, CDR2 FQNEAQ (reference sequence). The CDR3 length is 17 residues. With V trimmed by 5 bases and J by 5 bases, 15 bases remained unmatched. The CDR3 DNA follows: TGTGCCAGCAGCCCCCACGAGGGGCGGGAGCTCAACAATGAGCAGTTCTTC. This sequence encodes CASSPHEGRELNNEQFF. The variable domain in full, with the rest retrieved from reference TRBV7-9 and TRBJ2-1, is DTGVSQNPRHKITKRGQNVTFRCDPISEHNRLYWYRQTLGQGPEFLTYFQNEAQLEKSRLLSDRFSAERPKGSFSTLEIQRTEQGDSAMYLCASSPHEGRELNNEQFFGPGTRLTVL.